The table lists the clone carrying this TCR beta chain with many counts. The antigen is unknown. These data come from a study of T cells in Graves' hyperthyroidism and ophthalmopathy. RNA transcripts served as the template for amplifying TCR beta CDR3 regions. A set of HTBI primers served as the primers for a first-round RT-PCR of the TCR CDR3. TCRdb re-derived calls from the multiplex PCR reads in MiXCR, one entry per CDR3 protein. The sample lists nearly 750,000 distinct CDR3 sequences; roughly a third were seen once. Germline loops: CDR1 SEHNR, CDR2 FQNEAQ (reference sequence). CDR3 length: 16 amino acids. Trimming cost V 5 bases and J 5 bases, with 21 bases left between them. Findings of the study overall: With a median lead of about six months before onset, the model predicted ophthalmopathy. Ophthalmopathy could be told apart from stable hyperthyroidism with a 13 V-J model.

Subjects aged 18 to 65 presented with newly diagnosed hyperthyroidism of less than 2 months' duration. PBMCs stemmed from 10 ml fresh peripheral blood. The chain links TRBV7-9 to TRBJ2-5; D is possibly TRBD2 (7 bases). Sequenced sample: blood. This receptor was identified in a woman between 40 and 50 years old with Graves' hyperthyroidism. The CDR3 nucleotides are TGTGCCAGCAGCCCGCTTCCTCGCGGGGGCCTTGAGACCCAGTACTTC. Protein product: CASSPLPRGGLETQYF.